Each of the 13 T cell receptor beta chains below was sequenced from the same sample in a study of T cells after yellow fever vaccination. One entry per CDR3 protein results from TCRdb running MiXCR on the 5' RACE reads. There are 120,000 or so distinct CDR3 sequences in the sample; more than 7.5% occur only once, and 30% to 40% lies in the top ten. Material: CD8+ T cells sorted from PBMCs, obtained on the day of the yellow fever booster vaccination. The receptors here all came from a man aged 18 to 29 who received the YFV17D yellow fever vaccine.

In this sample, this clonotype turned up many times. This chain links TRBV7-2 with TRBJ1-1; TRBD1 might be the D (6 bases). CDR1 is SGHTA, CDR2 FQGNSA, per germline. V was clipped by 5 bases and J by 4 bases, with 17 bases between them. CDR3 size: 15 residues. CDR3 coding DNA: TGTGCCAGCAGCCTGATTGGGGGCCCGGGCACTGAAGCTTTCTTT. Translating gives CASSLIGGPGTEAFF. The full variable domain, rest sourced from reference TRBV7-2 and TRBJ1-1, is GAGVSQSPSNKVTEKGKDVELRCDPISGHTALYWYRQSLGQGLEFLIYFQGNSAPDKSGLPSDRFSAERTGGSVSTLTIQRTQQEDSAVYLCASSLIGGPGTEAFFGQGTRLTVV.

The rearrangement links TRBV29-1 to TRBJ2-5, with D perhaps matching TRBD1 (6 bases). Germline CDR1 is SQVTM and CDR2 is ANQGSEA. There are 13 residues in the CDR3. The V end lost 4 bases, the J end lost 1 base, and 10 bases lay between the germline ends. The CDR3 DNA reads TGCAGCGTTGCGGACAGCACCCAAGAGACCCAGTACTTC. This codes for CSVADSTQETQYF.

The rearrangement links TRBV19 to TRBJ2-7; possibly TRBD1 for D (5 bases). This CDR3 region has 14 residues. The V end lost 5 bases, the J end lost 0 bases, and 11 bases lay between the germline ends. Germline CDR1 reads LNHDA; CDR2 reads SQIVND (reference sequence). The DNA of the CDR3 is TGTGCCAGTAGTGCGACAGATTTCTCCTACGAGCAGTACTTC. Translating it yields CASSATDFSYEQYF.

This clonotype was counted between two and nine times. V and J are TRBV5-6 and TRBJ2-6; 11 nucleotides match TRBD1. CDR3 length: 18 residues. The V gene's germline CDR1 is SGHDT and CDR2 YYEEEE. V was clipped by 0 bases and J by 1 base; unmatched bases: 3. The CDR3 DNA follows: TGTGCCAGCAGCTTGGTGGACAGGGGGCTATCTGGGGCCAACGTCCTGACTTTC. As protein: CASSLVDRGLSGANVLTF. The full variable domain, in which reference TRBV5-6 and TRBJ2-6 provide the parts outside the CDR3, is DAGVTQSPTHLIKTRGQQVTLRCSPKSGHDTVSWYQQALGQGPQFIFQYYEEEERQRGNFPDRFSGHQFPNYSSELNVNALLLGDSALYLCASSLVDRGLSGANVLTFGAGSRLTVL.

This chain uses TRBV20-1 with TRBJ2-7; TRBD1 aligns across 11 bases. Trimming at V came to 4 bases and at J to 3 bases, leaving 5 bases not matched to a gene. This CDR3 has 14 amino acids. CDR1 DFQATT and CDR2 SNEGSKA come from the germline V gene (reference sequence). The chain's CDR3 is CSANRDRGYYEQYF. The CDR3 DNA sequence: TGCAGTGCTAACCGGGACAGGGGGTACTACGAGCAGTACTTC.

There are a few counts of this clonotype. V is TRBV12-3 or TRBV12-4 and J is TRBJ2-4; D remains unclear. This CDR3 is 12 amino acids long. Deletions cut 2 bases from V and 2 bases from J, with 1 base between. CDR3 bases: TGTGCCAGCAGTTTAACCAAAAACATTCAGTACTTC. Protein: CASSLTKNIQYF.

About this clonotype itself: At one end, the junction sequence differs from germline, possibly due to a read error. The rearrangement links TRBV4-3 to TRBJ2-2; no definite D call. There are 20 residues in the CDR3. CDR1 LGHNA and CDR2 YSLEER come from the germline V gene. CDR3 sequence: CASSQDWLSSAVSKTGELFF. DNA for the CDR3: TGCGCCAGCAGCCAAGATTGGTTGAGTAGTGCGGTGTCGAAAACCGGGGAGCTGTTTTTT.

The rearrangement uses TRBV25-1 and TRBJ1-1, with TRBD1 matching over 10 bases. Germline CDR1 MGHDK, CDR2 SYGVNS. The CDR3 consists of 18 residues. The trim removed 5 bases at V and 3 bases at J, leaving 15 bases unmatched. CDR3 in amino acids: CASSPRDRGVVQDTEAFF. CDR3 sequence (DNA): TGTGCCAGCAGTCCCCGGGACAGGGGAGTCGTACAGGACACTGAAGCTTTCTTT.

The sample holds a few counts of this clonotype. The chain employs TRBV7-2 and TRBJ1-1; no firm D call. With 0 bases removed from V and 4 bases from J, the gap between germline ends came to 9 bases. Germline V gene data show CDR1 as SGHTA and CDR2 as FQGNSA. There are 14 residues in the CDR3. The CDR3 region is CASSLAWGTTEAFF. CDR3 bases: TGTGCCAGCAGCTTAGCGTGGGGTACCACTGAAGCTTTCTTT. Using reference TRBV7-2 and TRBJ1-1 for the parts outside the CDR3, the full variable domain is GAGVSQSPSNKVTEKGKDVELRCDPISGHTALYWYRQSLGQGLEFLIYFQGNSAPDKSGLPSDRFSAERTGGSVSTLTIQRTQQEDSAVYLCASSLAWGTTEAFFGQGTRLTVV.

The sample holds a few counts of this clonotype. This sequence joins TRBV6-2 or TRBV6-3 and TRBJ2-7; weak D call: TRBD2 (5 bases). Deletions cut 0 bases from V and 3 bases from J, with 15 bases between. The CDR3 runs 16 residues. The germline V gene has CDR1 MNHEY and CDR2 SVGEGT. The CDR3 reads CASSYSRAALSYEQYV. The CDR3 bases are TGTGCCAGCAGTTACTCGCGGGCGGCACTGAGCTACGAGCAGTACGTC.

The gene calls are TRBV11-1 and TRBJ2-1; 8 bases fit TRBD2. V lost 6 bases and J lost 2; bases outside the gene matches: 6. This CDR3 spans 15 amino acids. Germline CDR1 reads SGHAT; CDR2 reads FQDESV (reference sequence). The CDR3, as DNA: TGTGCCAGCAGGCCTACTAGCGGACCCTACAATGAGCAGTTCTTC. As protein: CASRPTSGPYNEQFF.

This rearrangement joins TRBV2 to TRBJ2-7; D not resolved. Trimming cost V 6 bases and J 3 bases, with 12 bases left between them. CDR1 and CDR2 from the germline V gene are SNHLY and FYNNEI. The CDR3 runs 13 residues. This CDR3 reads CASRPPSNYEQYF. In DNA, the CDR3 is TGTGCCAGCAGGCCGCCCTCTAACTACGAGCAGTACTTC.

This clonotype has a count of ten or more. The V call is TRBV4-3, the J call TRBJ1-1, with a possible D match to TRBD1 (5 bases). Per germline, CDR1 LGHNA and CDR2 YSLEER. V was shortened by 0 bases and J by 5 bases, with 13 bases between the two germline ends. This CDR3 is built from 15 residues. This CDR3 reads CASSQDQWGTTEAFF. The CDR3, as DNA: TGCGCCAGCAGCCAAGATCAGTGGGGCACTACTGAAGCTTTCTTT.